This T cell receptor beta chain came from a study of molecular identifiers for immune sequencing clone quantification. Whole-study results and caveats: Jurkat TCR RNA spiked in from one cell (amid one million naive cells) was reportedly detectable.

The sample holds many counts of this clonotype. Its target is unknown. Making the bulk TCR libraries relied on previously described methods and listed TCR primers. TCRdb re-derived calls from the PCR reads in MiXCR, one entry per CDR3 protein. The sample lists approximately 500,000 distinct CDR3 sequences, about 21% occurring once. Germline CDR1 and CDR2: SQVTM and ANQGSEA. Trimming cost V 4 bases and J 7 bases, with 6 bases left between them. The CDR3 totals 10 residues. Isolation of naive CD8 T cells was achieved by sorting on a CD8+CD4-CCR7+CD45RA+ phenotype. The chain couples TRBV29-1 to TRBJ2-3; no reliable D call. The sequenced sample was naive CD8+ T cells from blood, with Jurkat cell RNA spiked in. Subset indicated: FACS-sorted CD8+CD4-CCR7+CD45RA+ naive T cells. This TCR was sampled from a human donor in good health. Some libraries in this study had Jurkat cell RNA spiked in. This chain's CDR3 is CSVGSNTQYF. The CDR3 coding sequence is TGCAGCGTTGGATCGAATACGCAGTATTTT.